This note documents a single T cell receptor beta chain sequence. As yet, its antigen is unknown. The PCR employed 60 Vbeta primers together with 13 Jbeta primers. Clones were sequenced by immunoSEQ multiplex PCR, and TCRdb holds only the in-frame ones, with some missing. The top ten clones hold around 1% of a sample with 160,000 or so clones, roughly 79% of them seen once. The sample belongs to a study of cytomegalovirus exposure and HLA in healthy donors. Whole-study findings and limits: An observed cluster of highly shared sequence variants was recorded as a likely sequencing artifact.

Sequencing input: PBMCs. The sequence came from a middle-aged woman in good health and CMV-seronegative.

The DNA for the CDR3 is TGCGCCAGCAGCTTTTTTTCCCAGGGAAGACCCTATAATTCACCCCTCCACTTT. Amino acid sequence: CASSFFSQGRPYNSPLHF. The V call is TRBV5-1, the J call TRBJ1-6; weak D call: TRBD1 (5 bases). Germline V gives CDR1 SGHRS, CDR2 YFSETQ. The V gene lost 2 bases and the J gene lost 2 bases, with 17 bases spanning the gap. The CDR3 extends over 18 amino acids.